Below, 4 T cell receptor beta chains from the same sample are listed, as sequenced in a study of T cells in Graves' hyperthyroidism and ophthalmopathy. RNA transcripts gave rise to amplified TCR beta CDR3 regions. First-round RT-PCR of the TCR CDR3 relied on the HTBI primer set. TCRdb recomputed calls from the multiplex PCR reads with MiXCR, one row per CDR3 protein. The repertoire holds approximately 620,000 distinct CDR3 sequences, approximately 14% seen once, with less than 6% in the top ten. Sequencing was done on a sample of blood. The source of these receptors is a woman aged 25 to 39 with Graves' hyperthyroidism that later progressed to Graves' ophthalmopathy.

This clonotype was recorded many times. V and J are TRBV13 and TRBJ2-3; TRBD2 aligns across 14 bases. The CDR3 is 19 amino acids. With 4 bases clipped from V and 4 bases from J, the junction kept 13 bases outside the gene matches. CDR1 and CDR2 (germline): PRHDT, FYEKMQ (reference sequence). This chain's CDR3 is CASSYGLAGGIGVADTQYF. CDR3 DNA sequence: TGTGCCAGCAGCTATGGACTAGCGGGAGGAATTGGGGTGGCAGATACGCAGTATTTT.

This chain uses TRBV6-1 with TRBJ1-5; no reliable D call. Germline V CDR1 and CDR2: MNHNS, SASEGT. This CDR3 spans 14 amino acids. V was trimmed by 7 bases and J by 5 bases, leaving 15 bases between them. Here the CDR3 reads CASMYLGRDQPQHF. In DNA form, the CDR3 reads TGTGCCAGCATGTACCTCGGGCGGGATCAGCCCCAGCATTTT.

V is TRBV7-9 and J is TRBJ2-3, with TRBD1 matching 7 bases. The germline V gene has CDR1 SEHNR and CDR2 FQNEAQ (reference sequence). V was pared by 3 bases and J by 2 bases, with 5 bases of the junction left unmatched. The CDR3 covers 15 residues. Written as DNA, the CDR3 is TGTGCCAGCAGCTTGCCGGGACAGCACACAGATACGCAGTATTTT. It is translated as CASSLPGQHTDTQYF. The full variable domain, in which reference TRBV7-9 and TRBJ2-3 provide the parts outside the CDR3, is DTGVSQNPRHKITKRGQNVTFRCDPISEHNRLYWYRQTLGQGPEFLTYFQNEAQLEKSRLLSDRFSAERPKGSFSTLEIQRTEQGDSAMYLCASSLPGQHTDTQYFGPGTRLTVL.

The rearrangement links TRBV5-6 to TRBJ1-6; tentative D call: TRBD1 (6 bases). The length of the CDR3 is 17 residues. Trimming shortened V by 0 bases and J by 3 bases, and 13 bases separated the two germline ends. CDR1 SGHDT and CDR2 YYEEEE come from the germline V gene. The CDR3 here is CASSLDKGGVYNSPLHF. Written as DNA, the CDR3 is TGTGCCAGCAGCTTGGATAAAGGGGGTGTCTATAATTCACCCCTCCACTTT. Looking up the rest from reference TRBV5-6 and TRBJ1-6 gives the full variable domain: DAGVTQSPTHLIKTRGQQVTLRCSPKSGHDTVSWYQQALGQGPQFIFQYYEEEERQRGNFPDRFSGHQFPNYSSELNVNALLLGDSALYLCASSLDKGGVYNSPLHFGNGTRLTVT.